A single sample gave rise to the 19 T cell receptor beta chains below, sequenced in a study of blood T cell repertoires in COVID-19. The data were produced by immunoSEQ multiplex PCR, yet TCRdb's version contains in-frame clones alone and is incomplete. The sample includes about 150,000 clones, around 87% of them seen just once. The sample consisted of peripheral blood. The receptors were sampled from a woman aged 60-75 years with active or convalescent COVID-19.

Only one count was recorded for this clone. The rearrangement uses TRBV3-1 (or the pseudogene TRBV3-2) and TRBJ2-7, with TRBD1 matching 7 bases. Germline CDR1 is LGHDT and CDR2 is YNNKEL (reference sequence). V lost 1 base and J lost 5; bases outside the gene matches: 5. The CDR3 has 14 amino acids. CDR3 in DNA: TGTGCCAGCAGCCAAGGACAGGGCGTTGACGAGCAGTACTTC. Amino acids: CASSQGQGVDEQYF.

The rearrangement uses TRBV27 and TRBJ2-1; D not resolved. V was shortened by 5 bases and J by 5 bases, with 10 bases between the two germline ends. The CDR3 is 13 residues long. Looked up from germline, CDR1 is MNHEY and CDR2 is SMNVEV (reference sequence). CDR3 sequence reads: CASSESYNNEQFF. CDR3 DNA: TGTGCCAGCAGTGAATCTTACAACAATGAGCAGTTCTTC.

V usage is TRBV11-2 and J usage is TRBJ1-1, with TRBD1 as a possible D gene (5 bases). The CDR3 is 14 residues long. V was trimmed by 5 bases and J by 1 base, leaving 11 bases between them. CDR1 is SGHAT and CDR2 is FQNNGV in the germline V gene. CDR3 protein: CASSPRTRNTEAFF. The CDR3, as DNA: TGTGCCAGCAGCCCCCGGACACGGAACACTGAAGCTTTCTTT. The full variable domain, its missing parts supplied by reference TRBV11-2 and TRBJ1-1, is EAGVAQSPRYKIIEKRQSVAFWCNPISGHATLYWYQQILGQGPKLLIQFQNNGVVDDSQLPKDRFSAERLKGVDSTLKIQPAKLEDSAVYLCASSPRTRNTEAFFGQGTRLTVV.

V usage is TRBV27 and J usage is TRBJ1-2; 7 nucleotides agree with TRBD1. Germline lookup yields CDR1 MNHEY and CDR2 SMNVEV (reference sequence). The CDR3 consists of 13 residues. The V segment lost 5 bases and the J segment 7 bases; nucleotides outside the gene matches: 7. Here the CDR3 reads CASSATGVRGYTF. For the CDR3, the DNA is TGTGCCAGCAGTGCCACAGGGGTTCGTGGCTACACCTTC.

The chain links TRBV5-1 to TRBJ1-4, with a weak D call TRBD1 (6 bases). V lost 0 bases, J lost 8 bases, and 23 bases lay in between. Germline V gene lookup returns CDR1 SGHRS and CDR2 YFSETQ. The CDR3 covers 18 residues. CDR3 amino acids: CASSLGGSTGSGLEKLFF. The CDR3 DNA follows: TGCGCCAGCAGCTTGGGGGGGTCCACAGGGAGCGGCCTAGAAAAACTGTTTTTT.

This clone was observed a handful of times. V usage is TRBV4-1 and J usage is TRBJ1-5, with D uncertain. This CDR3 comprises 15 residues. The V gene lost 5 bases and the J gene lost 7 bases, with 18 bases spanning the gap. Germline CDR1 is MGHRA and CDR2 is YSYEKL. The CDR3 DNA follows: TGCGCCAGCAGCAGAGGCGGGGTTTGGAGGCAGCCCCAGCATTTT. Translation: CASSRGGVWRQPQHF.

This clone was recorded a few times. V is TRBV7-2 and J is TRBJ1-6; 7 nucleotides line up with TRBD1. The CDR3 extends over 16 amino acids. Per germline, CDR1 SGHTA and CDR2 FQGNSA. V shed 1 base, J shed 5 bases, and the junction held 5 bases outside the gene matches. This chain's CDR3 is CASSLGAQGDNSPLHF. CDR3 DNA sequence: TGTGCCAGCAGCTTAGGGGCCCAGGGGGATAATTCACCCCTCCACTTT.

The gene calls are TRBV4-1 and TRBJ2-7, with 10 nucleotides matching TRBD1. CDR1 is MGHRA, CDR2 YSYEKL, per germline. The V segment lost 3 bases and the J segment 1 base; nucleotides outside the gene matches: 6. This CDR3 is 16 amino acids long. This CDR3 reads CASSQGQGLLSYEQYF. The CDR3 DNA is TGCGCCAGCAGCCAGGGACAGGGGCTTCTTTCCTACGAGCAGTACTTC.

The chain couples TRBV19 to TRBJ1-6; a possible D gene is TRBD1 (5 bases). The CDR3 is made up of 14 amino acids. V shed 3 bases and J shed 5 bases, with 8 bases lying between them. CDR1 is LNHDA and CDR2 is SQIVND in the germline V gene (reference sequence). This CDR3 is CASSIQGNNSPLHF. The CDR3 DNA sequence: TGTGCCAGTAGTATTCAGGGAAATAATTCACCCCTCCACTTT.

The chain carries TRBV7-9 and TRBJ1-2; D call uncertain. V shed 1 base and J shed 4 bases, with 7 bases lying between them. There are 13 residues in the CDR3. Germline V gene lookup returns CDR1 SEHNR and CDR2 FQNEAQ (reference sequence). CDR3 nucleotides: TGTGCCAGCAGCTTAGAACTGCTCTATGGCTACACCTTC. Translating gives CASSLELLYGYTF.

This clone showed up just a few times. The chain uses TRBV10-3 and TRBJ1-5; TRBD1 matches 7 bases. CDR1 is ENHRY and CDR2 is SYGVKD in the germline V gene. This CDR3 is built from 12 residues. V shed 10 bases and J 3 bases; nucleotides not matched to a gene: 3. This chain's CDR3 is CATGQNNQPQHF. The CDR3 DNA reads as TGTGCCACGGGACAGAACAATCAGCCCCAGCATTTT.

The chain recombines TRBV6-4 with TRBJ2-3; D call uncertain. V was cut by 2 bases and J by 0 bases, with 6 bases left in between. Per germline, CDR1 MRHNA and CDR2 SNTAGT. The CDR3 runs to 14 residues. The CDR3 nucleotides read TGTGCCAGCAGTGACAGAGCTAGCACAGATACGCAGTATTTT. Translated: CASSDRASTDTQYF.

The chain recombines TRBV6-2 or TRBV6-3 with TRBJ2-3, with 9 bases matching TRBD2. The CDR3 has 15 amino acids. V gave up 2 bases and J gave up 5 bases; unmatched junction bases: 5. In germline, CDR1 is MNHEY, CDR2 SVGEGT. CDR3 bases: TGTGCCAGCAGTTACCAGCGGGGGGCTGGAGATACGCAGTATTTT. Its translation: CASSYQRGAGDTQYF.

This CDR3 reads CASRRTGGSTDTQYF. DNA of the CDR3: TGCGCCAGCCGAAGGACAGGGGGTAGCACAGATACGCAGTATTTT. The chain is built from TRBV4-1 and TRBJ2-3; 10 bases fit TRBD1. CDR1 is MGHRA, CDR2 YSYEKL, per germline. V lost 8 bases, J lost 0 bases, and 5 bases stayed unmatched. The CDR3 sequence is 15 residues long.

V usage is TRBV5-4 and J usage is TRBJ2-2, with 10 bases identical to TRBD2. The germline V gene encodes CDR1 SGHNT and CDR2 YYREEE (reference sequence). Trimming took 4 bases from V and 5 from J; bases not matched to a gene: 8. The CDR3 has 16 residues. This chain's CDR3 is CASSPNLAGATGELFF. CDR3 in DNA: TGTGCCAGCAGCCCAAATCTAGCGGGGGCTACCGGGGAGCTGTTTTTT.

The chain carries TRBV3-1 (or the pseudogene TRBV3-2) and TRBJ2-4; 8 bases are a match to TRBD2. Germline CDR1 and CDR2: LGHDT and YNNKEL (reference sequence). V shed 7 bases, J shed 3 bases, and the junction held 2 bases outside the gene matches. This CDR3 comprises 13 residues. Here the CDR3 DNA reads TGTGCCAGCACCGGGACTAGCAAAAACATTCAGTACTTC. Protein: CASTGTSKNIQYF.

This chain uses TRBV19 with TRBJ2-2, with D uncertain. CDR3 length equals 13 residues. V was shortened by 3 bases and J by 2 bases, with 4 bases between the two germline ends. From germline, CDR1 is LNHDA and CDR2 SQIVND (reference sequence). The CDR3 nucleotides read TGTGCCAGTAGTATTACTAACACCGGGGAGCTGTTTTTT. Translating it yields CASSITNTGELFF.

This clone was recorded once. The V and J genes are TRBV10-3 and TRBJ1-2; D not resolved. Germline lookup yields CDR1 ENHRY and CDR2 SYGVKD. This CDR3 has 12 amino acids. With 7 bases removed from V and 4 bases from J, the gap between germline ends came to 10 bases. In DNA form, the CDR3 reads TGTGCCATCACTGACGGTACCTATGGCTACACCTTC. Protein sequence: CAITDGTYGYTF.

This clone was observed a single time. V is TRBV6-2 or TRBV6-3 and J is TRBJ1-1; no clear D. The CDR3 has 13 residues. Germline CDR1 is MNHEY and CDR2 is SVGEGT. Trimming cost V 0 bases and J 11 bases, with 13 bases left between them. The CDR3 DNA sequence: TGTGCCAGCAGTTACTCGATAGTTCACCGGGCTTTCTTT. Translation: CASSYSIVHRAFF.